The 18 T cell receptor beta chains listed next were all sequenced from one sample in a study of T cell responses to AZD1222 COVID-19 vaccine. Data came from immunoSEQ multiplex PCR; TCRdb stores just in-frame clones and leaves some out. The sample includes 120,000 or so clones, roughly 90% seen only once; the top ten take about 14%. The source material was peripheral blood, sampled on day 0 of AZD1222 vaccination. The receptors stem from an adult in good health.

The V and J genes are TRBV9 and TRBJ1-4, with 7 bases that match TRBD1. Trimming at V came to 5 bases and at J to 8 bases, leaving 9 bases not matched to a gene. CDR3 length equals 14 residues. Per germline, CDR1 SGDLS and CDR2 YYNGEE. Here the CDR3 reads CASSSTGDGEKLFF. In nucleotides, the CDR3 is TGTGCCAGCAGTTCTACAGGGGACGGGGAAAAACTGTTTTTT. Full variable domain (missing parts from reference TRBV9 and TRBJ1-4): DSGVTQTPKHLITATGQRVTLRCSPRSGDLSVYWYQQSLDQGLQFLIQYYNGEERAKGNILERFSAQQFPDLHSELNLSSLELGDSALYFCASSSTGDGEKLFFGSGTQLSVL.

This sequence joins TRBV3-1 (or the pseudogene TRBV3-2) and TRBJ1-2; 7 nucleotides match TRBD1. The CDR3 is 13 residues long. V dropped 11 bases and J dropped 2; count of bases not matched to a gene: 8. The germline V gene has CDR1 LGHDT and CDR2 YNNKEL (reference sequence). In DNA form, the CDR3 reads TGTGCCGTATCCGGGACAGACAACTATGGCTACACCTTC. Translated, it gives CAVSGTDNYGYTF.

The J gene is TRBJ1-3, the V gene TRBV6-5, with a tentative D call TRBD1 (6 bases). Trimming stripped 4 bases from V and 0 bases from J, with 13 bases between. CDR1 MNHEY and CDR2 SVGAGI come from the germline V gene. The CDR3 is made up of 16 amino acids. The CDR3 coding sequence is TGTGCCAGCAGTTTGTCAGGGGCAGTCTCTGGAAACACCATATATTTT. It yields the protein CASSLSGAVSGNTIYF.

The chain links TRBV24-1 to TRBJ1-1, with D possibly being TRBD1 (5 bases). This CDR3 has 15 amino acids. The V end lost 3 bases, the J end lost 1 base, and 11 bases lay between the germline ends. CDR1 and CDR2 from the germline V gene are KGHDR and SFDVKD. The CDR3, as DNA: TGTGCCACCAGTGATGGGGACTTTGGGAACACTGAAGCTTTCTTT. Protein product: CATSDGDFGNTEAFF.

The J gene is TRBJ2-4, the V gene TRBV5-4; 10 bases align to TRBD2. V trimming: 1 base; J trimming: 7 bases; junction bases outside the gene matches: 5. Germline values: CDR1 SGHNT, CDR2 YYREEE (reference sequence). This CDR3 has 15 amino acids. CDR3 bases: TGTGCCAGCAGCTTGAGGTCGACTAGCGGGAACATTCAGTACTTC. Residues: CASSLRSTSGNIQYF.

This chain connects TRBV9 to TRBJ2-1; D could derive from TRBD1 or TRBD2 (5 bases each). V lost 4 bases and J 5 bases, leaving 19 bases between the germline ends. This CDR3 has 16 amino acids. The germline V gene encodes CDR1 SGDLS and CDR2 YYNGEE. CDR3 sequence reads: CASSPRFLWDHNEQFF. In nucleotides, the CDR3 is TGTGCCAGCAGCCCTCGCTTTCTATGGGACCACAATGAGCAGTTCTTC. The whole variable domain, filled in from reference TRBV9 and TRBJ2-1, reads DSGVTQTPKHLITATGQRVTLRCSPRSGDLSVYWYQQSLDQGLQFLIQYYNGEERAKGNILERFSAQQFPDLHSELNLSSLELGDSALYFCASSPRFLWDHNEQFFGPGTRLTVL.

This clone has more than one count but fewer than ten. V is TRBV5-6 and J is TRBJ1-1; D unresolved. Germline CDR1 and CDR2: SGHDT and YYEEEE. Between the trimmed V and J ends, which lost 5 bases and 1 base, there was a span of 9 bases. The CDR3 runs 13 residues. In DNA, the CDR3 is TGTGCCAGCAGTGGCCCCGCGAACACTGAAGCTTTCTTT. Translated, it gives CASSGPANTEAFF.

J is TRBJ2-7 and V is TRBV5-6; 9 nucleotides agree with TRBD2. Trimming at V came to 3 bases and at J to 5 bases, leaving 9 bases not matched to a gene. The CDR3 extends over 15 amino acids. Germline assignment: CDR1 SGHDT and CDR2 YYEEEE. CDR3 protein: CASSWTSDPLDEQYF. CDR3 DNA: TGTGCCAGCAGCTGGACTAGCGACCCTCTGGACGAGCAGTACTTC.

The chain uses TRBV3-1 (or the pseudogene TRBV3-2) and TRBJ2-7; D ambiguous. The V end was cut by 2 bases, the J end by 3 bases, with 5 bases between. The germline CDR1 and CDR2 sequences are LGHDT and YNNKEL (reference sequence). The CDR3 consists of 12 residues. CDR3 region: CASSQLYYEQYF. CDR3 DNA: TGTGCCAGCAGCCAACTCTACTACGAGCAGTACTTC.

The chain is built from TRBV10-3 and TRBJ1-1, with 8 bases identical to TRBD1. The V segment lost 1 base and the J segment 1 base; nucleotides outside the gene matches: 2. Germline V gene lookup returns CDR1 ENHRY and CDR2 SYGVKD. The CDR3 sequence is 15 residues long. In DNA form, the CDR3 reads TGTGCCATCAGTGAGTGGACAGGGTCGAACACTGAAGCTTTCTTT. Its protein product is CAISEWTGSNTEAFF.

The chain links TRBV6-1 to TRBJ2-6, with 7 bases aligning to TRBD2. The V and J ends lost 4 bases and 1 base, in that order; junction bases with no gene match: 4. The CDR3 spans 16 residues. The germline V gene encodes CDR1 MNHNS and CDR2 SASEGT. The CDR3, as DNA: TGTGCCAGCAGTGGGACTAGTTCTTCTGGGGCCAACGTCCTGACTTTC. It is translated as CASSGTSSSGANVLTF.

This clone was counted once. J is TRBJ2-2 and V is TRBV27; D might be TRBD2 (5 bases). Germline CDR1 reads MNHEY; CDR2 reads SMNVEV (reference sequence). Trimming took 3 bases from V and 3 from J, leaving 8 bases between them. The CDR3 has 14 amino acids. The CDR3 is CASSFAGYTGELFF. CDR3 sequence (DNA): TGTGCCAGCAGTTTCGCGGGCTACACCGGGGAGCTGTTTTTT.

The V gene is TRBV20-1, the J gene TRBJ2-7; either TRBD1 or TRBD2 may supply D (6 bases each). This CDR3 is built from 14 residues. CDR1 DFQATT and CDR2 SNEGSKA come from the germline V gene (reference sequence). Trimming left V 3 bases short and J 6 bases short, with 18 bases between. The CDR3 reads CSASAGGGGSEQYF. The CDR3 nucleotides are TGCAGTGCTAGTGCGGGCGGAGGGGGAAGCGAGCAGTACTTC.

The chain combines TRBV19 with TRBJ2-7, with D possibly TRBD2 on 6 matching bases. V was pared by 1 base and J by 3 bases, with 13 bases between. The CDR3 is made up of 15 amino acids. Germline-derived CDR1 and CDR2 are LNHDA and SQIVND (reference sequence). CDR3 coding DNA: TGTGCCAGTAGTATAGGGGCGGGAACCGTCTACGAGCAGTACTTC. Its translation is CASSIGAGTVYEQYF.

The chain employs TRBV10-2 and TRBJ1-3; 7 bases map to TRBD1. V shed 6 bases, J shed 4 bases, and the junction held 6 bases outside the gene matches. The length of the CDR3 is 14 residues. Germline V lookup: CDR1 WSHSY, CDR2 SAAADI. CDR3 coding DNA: TGCGCCAGCAGCGAGACAGGGATAGGAAACACCATATATTTT. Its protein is CASSETGIGNTIYF.

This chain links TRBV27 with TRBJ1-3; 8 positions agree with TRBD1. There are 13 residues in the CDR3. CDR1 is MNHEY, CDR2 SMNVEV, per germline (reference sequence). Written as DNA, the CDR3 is TGTGCTACCAGGGGGCCAACTGGAAACACCATATATTTT. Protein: CATRGPTGNTIYF.

DNA for the CDR3: TGTGCCAGCCCCAAGGGAGCCGCTTACTACGAGCAGTACTTC. Its translation is CASPKGAAYYEQYF. The V call is TRBV21-1, the J call TRBJ2-7; whether TRBD2, the table's D call, matches the DNA was not checked. TRBV21-1 is listed as a pseudogene. The CDR3 is made up of 14 amino acids.

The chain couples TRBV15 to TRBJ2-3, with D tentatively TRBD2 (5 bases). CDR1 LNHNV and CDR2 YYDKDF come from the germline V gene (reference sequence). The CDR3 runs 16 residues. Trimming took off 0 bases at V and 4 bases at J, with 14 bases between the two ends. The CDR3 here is CATSRDRGAGADTQYF. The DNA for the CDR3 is TGTGCCACCAGCAGAGATCGGGGAGCCGGCGCAGATACGCAGTATTTT.